The clone carrying this T cell receptor (beta chain) was detected many times. Ophthalmopathy cases met thresholds of Clinical Activity Score at least 3, NOSPECS grade at least 4 and duration under 3 months. The study excluded patients with uncontrolled infection, other autoimmune disease, pregnancy or lactation. Out of more than 8 ml of fresh peripheral blood came the PBMCs. This entry comes from a study of T cells in Graves' hyperthyroidism and ophthalmopathy. The CDR3 runs to 15 residues. CDR1 SGHAT and CDR2 FQDESV come from the germline V gene (reference sequence). V lost 3 bases and J 0 bases, leaving 11 bases between the germline ends. The CDR3 regions of TCR beta were amplified from RNA transcripts. HTBI primers drove first-round RT-PCR of the TCR CDR3. TCRdb fed the multiplex PCR reads into MiXCR, producing one record per CDR3 protein. The repertoire includes about 640,000 distinct CDR3 sequences, 20% of them detected once, and about 34% sits in the top ten.

This chain joins TRBV11-1 and TRBJ1-1; D remains unclear. The sequencing sample was made of blood. The TCR comes from a man younger than 40 with Graves' ophthalmopathy. Here the CDR3 reads CASSFGPALNTEAFF. DNA for the CDR3: TGTGCCAGCAGCTTTGGTCCAGCCCTGAACACTGAAGCTTTCTTT.